The entry below describes one T cell receptor beta chain. This receptor's antigen is unknown. Per-base qualities were not stored, and no clone one base away is much larger. The record originates from a study of CD8+CD57+ T cells in acquired aplastic anemia (dated by TCRdb to the late 2010s). In the study overall: DNA extracted from sorted CD4+ and CD8+ cells had a mean of around 3.3 ug, with a range of 0.2 to 27.4 ug. An average of approximately 10 million reads for CD4+ cells and under 12 million reads for CD8+ cells was obtained from healthy donor samples. Points the paper makes about the study in general: Between patients and healthy controls, no significant difference in CD8+ Simpson's diversity was found (P=0.060). Although twenty-nine CD8+ CDR3 sequences were shared by patients and controls, these sequences appeared highly expressed in patients and within the immunodominant clones of patients.

The CDR3 starts with the cysteine, ends with the phenylalanine, and has 16 residues. Only the CDR3 region is kept as DNA, spanning 48 bases read in frame from base 1. CDR1 and CDR2, looked up from the germline V gene, are SGHRS and YFSETQ. Ends trimmed: V by 5 bases, J by 4 bases; bases unmatched to a gene: 12. In this study, sorted CD4+ and CD8+ T cells from the blood of healthy subjects and of severe aplastic anemia patients had their TCR repertoires deep-sequenced. Ficoll-Paque density gradient centrifugation was used to isolate peripheral blood mononuclear cells. Before DNA extraction, CD4+ and CD8+ T cells were sorted with FACS or magnetic beads. Genomic DNA was used as template for profiling of TCR beta VDJ combinations and CDR3 sequences. An Illumina HiSeq 2000 was the platform used for TCR repertoire sequencing. The study's own analysis went as follows. Repertoires were assessed using TRBV/TRBJ rearrangement plots, CDR3 size and DJ length profiles, and Simpson's diversity index. Whichever DNA sequence was most abundant in the deep sequencing data was defined as the immunodominant clone. CDR3 amino acid sequences were checked for sharing across subjects and were also compared against the VDJdb database and published repertoires. The public reads were run again by TCRdb, first through fastp at Q25 and then through MiXCR, and only productive beta chains were kept. Each entry merges the rows of one CDR3 protein and shows their most common DNA and genes. TCRdb's processing, not the study's, gives the V and J calls here. The sample has about 150,000 distinct CDR3 sequences on record, around 41% of them singletons. Jointly, the top ten make up almost 8.5% of the sample.

The chain is encoded by TRBV5-1 joined to TRBJ1-1; TRBD1 lines up with 9 middle nucleotides. The sequence was obtained from a human donor in good health, serving as a control. Material: sorted CD4+, CD8+, or CD8+CD57+ T cells (not recorded which) from PBMCs. The CDR3 has the sequence CASSHVPGQGGTEAFF. DNA sequence: TGCGCCAGCAGTCACGTCCCGGGACAGGGAGGCACTGAAGCTTTCTTT.